The next 8 T cell receptor beta chains were all read from a single sample in a study of tumor-infiltrating lymphocytes in localized non-small cell lung cancer. The assay was immunoSEQ multiplex PCR, and TCRdb's table has in-frame clones only and misses some. The repertoire has over 15,000 clones, around two thirds of them found once; the top ten carry around 6.3%. Sequences were obtained from lung tumor tissue. The source of these receptors is a human donor with non-small cell lung cancer.

The CDR3 nucleotides are TGTGCTAGTGGTTTGGGGTTTGAGCAGTTCTTC. This codes for CASGLGFEQFF. The V gene is TRBV12-5, the J gene TRBJ2-1; no definite D call. Germline CDR1 LGHNT, CDR2 FRNRAP. This CDR3 spans 11 amino acids. V was pared by 1 base and J by 9 bases, with 4 bases between.

In its sample, this clone ranks as medium-sized. The chain uses TRBV6-1 and TRBJ1-6; a weak D match, TRBD1 (5 bases). The CDR3 runs 13 residues. Trimming removed 6 bases from V and 5 bases from J, with 8 bases in between. CDR1 is MNHNS, CDR2 SASEGT, per germline. CDR3 nucleotide sequence: TGTGCCAGCAGACAGGTCAATAATTCACCCCTCCACTTT. This translates into CASRQVNNSPLHF.

J is TRBJ1-1 and V is TRBV9; 9 nucleotides match TRBD1. The V and J ends lost 0 bases and 0 bases, in that order; junction bases with no gene match: 15. The CDR3 is 20 amino acids. In germline, CDR1 is SGDLS, CDR2 YYNGEE. In DNA form, the CDR3 reads TGTGCCAGCAGCGTAGAACCCTTTCCCGGGACAGGGCTCCTGAACACTGAAGCTTTCTTT. Protein product: CASSVEPFPGTGLLNTEAFF.

The rearrangement links TRBV27 to TRBJ2-3; 8 positions match TRBD2. CDR1 and CDR2 from the germline V gene are MNHEY and SMNVEV (reference sequence). The V segment lost 2 bases and the J segment 4 bases; nucleotides outside the gene matches: 8. This CDR3 is 16 amino acids long. Here the CDR3 DNA reads TGTGCCAGCAGTTTAGTTTGGCGGGAGGTCCCAGATACGCAGTATTTT. Protein: CASSLVWREVPDTQYF.

This chain uses TRBV28 with TRBJ1-4; D not certain. Trimming took 6 bases from V and 4 from J, leaving 3 bases between them. This CDR3 comprises 11 residues. Germline CDR1 MDHEN, CDR2 SYDVKM. The CDR3 DNA reads as TGTGCCAGCAGGTTTAATGAAAAACTGTTTTTT. This sequence encodes CASRFNEKLFF.

The chain joins TRBV14 to TRBJ1-4, with a tentative D call TRBD1 (6 bases). Germline V gene data show CDR1 as SGHDN and CDR2 as FVKESK. V shed 6 bases and J shed 8 bases, with 13 bases lying between them. This CDR3 has 13 amino acids. DNA for the CDR3: TGTGCCAGCAGAAAACAGGGAGGCGAAAAACTGTTTTTT. This encodes CASRKQGGEKLFF.

This rearrangement joins TRBV6-6 to TRBJ2-1, with 8 bases matching TRBD1. V lost 0 bases and J lost 8; bases outside the gene matches: 3. This CDR3 is 14 amino acids long. The V gene's germline CDR1 is MNHNY and CDR2 SVGAGI (reference sequence). The CDR3 loop is CASSYSTGVDEQFF. CDR3 DNA sequence: TGTGCCAGCAGTTACTCGACAGGGGTGGATGAGCAGTTCTTC.

The chain is built from TRBV9 and TRBJ2-5; D is undetermined. Germline CDR1 and CDR2: SGDLS and YYNGEE. Trimming removed 2 bases from V and 4 bases from J, with 9 bases in between. The CDR3 contains 13 residues. As DNA, the CDR3 is TGTGCCAGCAGCGTCCAGGTGGGAGAGACCCAGTACTTC. As protein: CASSVQVGETQYF.